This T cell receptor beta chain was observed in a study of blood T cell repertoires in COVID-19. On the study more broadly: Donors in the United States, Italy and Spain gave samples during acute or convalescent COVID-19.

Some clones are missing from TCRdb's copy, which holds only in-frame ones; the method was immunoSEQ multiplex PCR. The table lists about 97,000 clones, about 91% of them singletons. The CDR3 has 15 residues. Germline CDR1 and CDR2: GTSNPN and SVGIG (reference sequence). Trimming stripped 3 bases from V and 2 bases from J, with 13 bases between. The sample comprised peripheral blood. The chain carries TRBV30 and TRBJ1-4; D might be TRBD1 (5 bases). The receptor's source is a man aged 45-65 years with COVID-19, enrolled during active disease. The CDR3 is CAWSRVGATNEKLFF. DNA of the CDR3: TGTGCCTGGAGCAGGGTGGGCGCCACTAATGAAAAACTGTTTTTT.